This T cell receptor (beta chain) was identified during a study of T cell changes during pregnancy in multiple sclerosis. The repertoire was sequenced with immunoSEQ multiplex PCR; TCRdb's copy has only in-frame clones and lacks some. Seen here are 30,000 to 35,000 clones, 85% to 90% observed once, and the top ten hold 4.5%. This sequence originates from a female donor with multiple sclerosis, enrolled in a pregnancy study. The specimen was CD8+ T cells from peripheral blood mononuclear cells, collected after pregnancy.

The CDR3 bases are TGCGCCAGCAGCCAGGATGCCCCGGGAGACTACGAGCAGTACTTC. It translates to CASSQDAPGDYEQYF. J is TRBJ2-7 and V is TRBV4-3, with D perhaps matching TRBD2 (6 bases). Trimming stripped 3 bases from V and 3 bases from J, with 15 bases between. Germline V gene data show CDR1 as LGHNA and CDR2 as YSLEER. The length of the CDR3 is 15 residues.